This T cell receptor (beta chain) derives from a study of blood T cell repertoires in COVID-19. Repertoires were generated with immunoSEQ multiplex PCR, while TCRdb's copy carries only in-frame clones and drops some. The data hold roughly 250,000 clones, with about 89% observed a single time. From germline, CDR1 is SEHNR and CDR2 FQNEAQ (reference sequence). Trimming removed 1 base from V and 2 bases from J, with 9 bases in between. The CDR3 is 15 residues long. All enrollees were about 18 to 100 years old and from fewer than 30 US areas. In Cohort 3, a recovered donor had either two negative PCRs, clearance, or symptom resolution.

Source material: PBMCs or T cells enriched from blood (not recorded which). This clonotype was obtained from a man between 35 and 55 years old who had recovered from COVID-19. The chain uses TRBV7-9 and TRBJ2-1; weak D call: TRBD1 (5 bases). The CDR3 spells CASSLGQSPYNEQFF. The CDR3 nucleotides read TGTGCCAGCAGCTTAGGACAGAGCCCCTACAATGAGCAGTTCTTC.